Below are 9 T cell receptor beta chains sequenced from a single sample in a study of T cell responses to AZD1222 COVID-19 vaccine. The method was immunoSEQ multiplex PCR; TCRdb's version includes in-frame clones alone and lacks a portion of them. The sample has 130,000 to 150,000 clones, about nine tenths seen once. The sample in question was peripheral blood, obtained on day 0 of AZD1222 vaccination. The receptors stem from an adult in good health.

Worth noting for this clone: Because the CDR3's place on the DNA is in doubt, the DNA is left out and the CDR3 is given as listed by TCRdb. This chain uses TRBV24-1 with TRBJ2-5. The CDR3 is made up of 15 amino acids, end residues included. The germline gives CDR1 KGHDR, CDR2 SFDVKD. CDR3 amino acids: CATSDLERDRETQYF.

This chain links TRBV2 with TRBJ2-4; maybe TRBD2 (6 bases). The V and J ends lost 7 bases and 1 base respectively, with 17 bases between them. Per the germline V gene, CDR1 is SNHLY and CDR2 is FYNNEI. CDR3 length: 16 amino acids. CDR3 amino acids: CASTEGPGTAKNIQYF. CDR3 bases: TGTGCCAGCACCGAGGGGCCAGGGACTGCCAAAAACATTCAGTACTTC.

A single count supports this clone. This chain links TRBV19 with TRBJ1-2, with D perhaps matching TRBD1 (5 bases). Trimming shortened V by 5 bases and J by 4 bases, and 20 bases separated the two germline ends. From germline, CDR1 is LNHDA and CDR2 SQIVND (reference sequence). The CDR3 is 16 amino acids. The CDR3 reads CASSPPNRQTSYGYTF. The CDR3 nucleotides are TGTGCCAGTAGTCCCCCCAACCGACAGACTAGCTATGGCTACACCTTC. Complete variable domain (other parts from reference TRBV19 and TRBJ1-2): DGGITQSPKYLFRKEGQNVTLSCEQNLNHDAMYWYRQDPGQGLRLIYYSQIVNDFQKGDIAEGYSVSREKKESFPLTVTSAQKNPTAFYLCASSPPNRQTSYGYTFGSGTRLTVV.

Comment on this clone: In the same sample, other DNA sequences code for this CDR3. The chain carries TRBV5-1 and TRBJ2-3; D not certain. Germline V gene data show CDR1 as SGHRS and CDR2 as YFSETQ. This CDR3 is 14 amino acids long. Trimming stripped 0 bases from V and 0 bases from J, with 5 bases between. This CDR3 is CASSLGGSTDTQYF. The DNA for the CDR3 is TGCGCCAGCAGCTTGGGCGGAAGCACAGATACGCAGTATTTT.

V gene TRBV9 combines with J gene TRBJ2-3, with 16 bases aligning to TRBD2. Germline assignment: CDR1 SGDLS and CDR2 YYNGEE. The CDR3 loop spans 20 amino acids. J was trimmed by 6 bases and V by 1 base; bases with no gene match: 14. Here the CDR3 reads CASSVTAGTSGGGPPDTQYF. The DNA of the CDR3 is TGTGCCAGCAGCGTAACCGCCGGGACTAGCGGGGGGGGCCCTCCCGATACGCAGTATTTT.

V gene TRBV11-2 combines with J gene TRBJ1-3; possible D gene TRBD1, 5 bases. This CDR3 contains 13 residues. V was trimmed by 10 bases and J by 4 bases, leaving 14 bases between them. The germline V gene has CDR1 SGHAT and CDR2 FQNNGV. Here the CDR3 reads CAISPRVGNTIYF. Here the CDR3 DNA reads TGTGCCATCTCCCCCAGGGTGGGAAACACCATATATTTT.

The V call is TRBV4-1, the J call TRBJ2-2, with D hard to call. The germline V gene encodes CDR1 MGHRA and CDR2 YSYEKL. The V and J ends lost 2 bases and 4 bases respectively, with 11 bases between them. This CDR3 contains 15 residues. The CDR3 region is CASSQFSSATGELFF. The DNA of the CDR3 is TGCGCCAGCAGCCAATTTAGCTCGGCCACCGGGGAGCTGTTTTTT.

The chain joins TRBV6-2 or TRBV6-3 to TRBJ1-1; no definite D call. Germline CDR1 reads MNHEY; CDR2 reads SVGEGT. The length of the CDR3 is 11 residues. V dropped 0 bases and J dropped 10 bases, with 6 bases sitting between them. The CDR3 DNA reads as TGTGCCAGCAGTTACTCCGACCGAGCTTTCTTT. It is translated as CASSYSDRAFF.

The table lists this clone with a count of one. The chain has TRBV18 and TRBJ2-1; TRBD2 matches 9 bases. V dropped 5 bases and J dropped 6; count of bases not matched to a gene: 2. The CDR3 is 13 residues long. Germline V gene data show CDR1 as KGHSH and CDR2 as LQKENI. CDR3 DNA: TGTGCCAGCTCAGTGACTAGCGGCAATGAGCAGTTCTTC. Translated: CASSVTSGNEQFF.